This entry features one TCR beta chain sequence. Its antigen is undetermined. This record belongs to a study of blood T cells in healthy people across ages. Germline CDR1 is LNHDA and CDR2 is SQIVND (reference sequence). The CDR3 has 13 residues. Trimming removed 3 bases from V and 5 bases from J; junction bases left unmatched: 2. A second about 6 to 12 cycle PCR used barcoded and J-beta primers. No fewer than 3 million CDR3-containing paired-end reads came from each sample. TCRdb analysed the 5' RACE reads with MiXCR anew, one entry per CDR3 protein. Of 1.5 million to 2 million distinct CDR3 sequences listed, roughly 32% are singletons. General study points: Higher diversity and more naive CD4+ cells were features of long-lived donors, compared to aged donors.

The chain links TRBV19 to TRBJ2-5; TRBD1 matches at 8 bases. The sequenced sample consisted of blood. The receptor was derived from a woman aged 25 to 39 in good health. In nucleotides, the CDR3 is TGTGCCAGTAGTATGTACAGGGGGGAGACCCAGTACTTC. Translating it yields CASSMYRGETQYF. Looking up the rest from reference TRBV19 and TRBJ2-5 gives the full variable domain: DGGITQSPKYLFRKEGQNVTLSCEQNLNHDAMYWYRQDPGQGLRLIYYSQIVNDFQKGDIAEGYSVSREKKESFPLTVTSAQKNPTAFYLCASSMYRGETQYFGPGTRLLVL.